This TCR beta chain is from a study of cytomegalovirus exposure and HLA in healthy donors. CDR1 MNHNS and CDR2 SASEGT come from the germline V gene. The CDR3 has 15 residues. J was trimmed by 1 base and V by 2 bases; bases with no gene match: 4. Clones were read by immunoSEQ multiplex PCR, and TCRdb kept only the in-frame ones, dropping some. The sample includes under 80,000 clones, 94% of them seen just once. Study-level points and caveats: Cytomegalovirus-associated TCR beta chains were listed, numbering under 200. Subsequent analysis of the roughly 120 validation repertoires found a tendency for first-cohort TCR clusters to co-occur. The classifier reportedly diagnosed cytomegalovirus status with high sensitivity and specificity. Specific recognition of CMV antigens was confirmed in vitro for a few chains (all CMV-associated).

Concerning this clone itself: Antigen specificity is unknown.

Sample: PBMCs. V is TRBV6-1 and J is TRBJ2-7; 8 nucleotides align to TRBD2. This clonotype originated in a woman aged 18-29 years in good health and CMV-seronegative. The CDR3 spells CASSELAGGSYEQYF. CDR3 DNA sequence: TGTGCCAGCAGTGAATTGGCGGGGGGTTCCTACGAGCAGTACTTC.